The 14 T cell receptor beta chains in this list originate from one sample, sequenced in a study of blood T cell repertoires in COVID-19. The method was immunoSEQ multiplex PCR; TCRdb's version includes in-frame clones alone and lacks a portion of them. The sample yields about 230,000 clones, 65% to 90% seen once. Sample: peripheral blood. All receptors come from a man aged 45-65 years with COVID-19, enrolled during active disease.

The chain carries TRBV7-9 and TRBJ1-1; no clear D gene. The V gene's germline CDR1 is SEHNR and CDR2 FQNEAQ (reference sequence). V was pared by 0 bases and J by 3 bases, with 11 bases between. CDR3 length equals 15 residues. Here the CDR3 DNA reads TGTGCCAGCAGCTTAGCGCCGGGCGGGGACACTGAAGCTTTCTTT. Its translation is CASSLAPGGDTEAFF. Full variable domain (rest looked up from reference TRBV7-9 and TRBJ1-1): DTGVSQNPRHKITKRGQNVTFRCDPISEHNRLYWYRQTLGQGPEFLTYFQNEAQLEKSRLLSDRFSAERPKGSFSTLEIQRTEQGDSAMYLCASSLAPGGDTEAFFGQGTRLTVV.

V usage is TRBV14 and J usage is TRBJ2-7; 10 bases match TRBD2. Germline trimming cut 4 bases from V and 4 bases from J; bases unmatched to any gene: 10. The CDR3 has 16 residues. Germline CDR1 is SGHDN and CDR2 is FVKESK. The CDR3 nucleotides are TGTGCCAGCAGCCCATGGACTAGCGGAAACCCTTACGAGCAGTACTTC. It translates to CASSPWTSGNPYEQYF.

This sequence joins TRBV7-6 and TRBJ1-2; D is unresolved. The V end was cut by 3 bases, the J end by 3 bases, with 11 bases between. The CDR3 sequence is 14 residues long. In germline, CDR1 is SGHVS, CDR2 FNYEAQ. CDR3 region: CASSLFSRDYGYTF. The CDR3 nucleotides read TGTGCCAGCAGCTTGTTTTCGAGGGACTATGGCTACACCTTC.

The chain joins TRBV5-4 to TRBJ2-3; 13 bases line up with TRBD2. Germline CDR1 and CDR2: SGHNT and YYREEE (reference sequence). The ends lost 0 bases at V and 1 base at J; junction bases unmatched: 5. The CDR3 runs to 18 residues. The CDR3 protein is CASSLGLAGGTGTDTQYF. CDR3 DNA sequence: TGTGCCAGCAGCTTGGGACTAGCGGGGGGCACCGGCACAGATACGCAGTATTTT.

The chain is built from TRBV3-1 (or the pseudogene TRBV3-2) and TRBJ1-4; D unresolved. CDR1 LGHDT and CDR2 YNNKEL come from the germline V gene (reference sequence). The CDR3 is 14 residues long. The V and J ends lost 1 base and 7 bases respectively, with 10 bases between them. The CDR3 DNA is TGTGCCAGCAGCCAAGGGGGTCGGGGTGAAAAACTGTTTTTT. Translating it yields CASSQGGRGEKLFF.

A single count supports this clone. The chain is built from TRBV15 and TRBJ1-4; weak D call: TRBD1 (5 bases). CDR1 LNHNV and CDR2 YYDKDF come from the germline V gene (reference sequence). CDR3 length: 14 residues. The V end was cut by 4 bases, the J end by 8 bases, with 14 bases between. The DNA for the CDR3 is TGTGCCACCAGCAAGGGCAGGGAGGTCGAAAAACTGTTTTTT. Translation: CATSKGREVEKLFF. Full variable domain (rest looked up from reference TRBV15 and TRBJ1-4): DAMVIQNPRYQVTQFGKPVTLSCSQTLNHNVMYWYQQKSSQAPKLLFHYYDKDFNNEADTPDNFQSRRPNTSFCFLDIRSPGLGDTAMYLCATSKGREVEKLFFGSGTQLSVL.

This chain links TRBV10-3 with TRBJ1-2; D might be TRBD1 (6 bases). Trimming removed 3 bases from V and 0 bases from J, with 14 bases in between. This CDR3 region has 16 residues. Germline V gives CDR1 ENHRY, CDR2 SYGVKD. The CDR3 DNA sequence: TGTGCCATCAGTGATGGAGGACAGAGCACTAACTATGGCTACACCTTC. Amino acid sequence: CAISDGGQSTNYGYTF.

This chain uses TRBV5-5 with TRBJ2-1; 8 positions match TRBD1. V trimming: 0 bases; J trimming: 9 bases; junction bases outside the gene matches: 5. CDR3 length equals 14 residues. CDR1 SGHKS and CDR2 YYEKEE come from the germline V gene (reference sequence). CDR3 nucleotides: TGTGCCAGCAGCTTGGGCCTCGACAGGGGTGAGCAGTTCTTC. Its translation is CASSLGLDRGEQFF.

This sequence joins TRBV6-5 and TRBJ1-2; 8 bases agree with TRBD1. This CDR3 comprises 14 residues. Germline V gene data show CDR1 as MNHEY and CDR2 as SVGAGI. V dropped 6 bases and J dropped 3; count of bases not matched to a gene: 6. The CDR3 loop reads CASSFGQGHYGYTF. The DNA for the CDR3 is TGTGCCAGCAGCTTCGGACAGGGCCACTATGGCTACACCTTC.

This chain uses TRBV9 with TRBJ2-5; D is unresolved. This CDR3 comprises 12 residues. The V gene lost 2 bases and the J gene lost 4 bases, with 6 bases spanning the gap. The germline CDR1 and CDR2 sequences are SGDLS and YYNGEE. CDR3 residues: CASSVLGETQYF. CDR3 DNA sequence: TGTGCCAGCAGCGTCCTCGGAGAGACCCAGTACTTC.

J is TRBJ2-2 and V is TRBV11-3, with TRBD2 identical over 8 bases. The CDR3 is 15 amino acids. Looked up from germline, CDR1 is SGHNT and CDR2 is YENEEA. V shed 5 bases, J shed 2 bases, and the junction held 4 bases outside the gene matches. CDR3 sequence: CASSPGGVNTGELFF. In DNA, the CDR3 is TGTGCCAGCAGCCCGGGGGGGGTTAACACCGGGGAGCTGTTTTTT.

The chain uses TRBV27 and TRBJ2-6, with TRBD1 identical over 9 bases. The CDR3 loop spans 17 amino acids. The germline CDR1 and CDR2 sequences are MNHEY and SMNVEV (reference sequence). Trimming took 6 bases from V and 3 from J; bases not matched to a gene: 9. For the CDR3, the DNA is TGTGCCAGCAGGTCGGGACAGGGAACTTATGGGGCCAACGTCCTGACTTTC. Amino acids: CASRSGQGTYGANVLTF.

This rearrangement joins TRBV9 to TRBJ1-1; D not resolved. Trimming pared 2 bases from V and 0 bases from J, leaving 8 bases between. This CDR3 comprises 14 residues. The V gene's germline CDR1 is SGDLS and CDR2 YYNGEE. CDR3 nucleotide sequence: TGTGCCAGCAGCGTGGCGGCGATGAACACTGAAGCTTTCTTT. Translation: CASSVAAMNTEAFF.

The J gene is TRBJ1-1, the V gene TRBV5-1; D gene uncertain. V lost 0 bases and J 2 bases, leaving 11 bases between the germline ends. The germline gives CDR1 SGHRS, CDR2 YFSETQ. The CDR3 extends over 15 amino acids. The CDR3 reads CASSLEPGSNTEAFF. The CDR3 nucleotides are TGCGCCAGCAGCTTGGAGCCGGGGAGCAACACTGAAGCTTTCTTT.